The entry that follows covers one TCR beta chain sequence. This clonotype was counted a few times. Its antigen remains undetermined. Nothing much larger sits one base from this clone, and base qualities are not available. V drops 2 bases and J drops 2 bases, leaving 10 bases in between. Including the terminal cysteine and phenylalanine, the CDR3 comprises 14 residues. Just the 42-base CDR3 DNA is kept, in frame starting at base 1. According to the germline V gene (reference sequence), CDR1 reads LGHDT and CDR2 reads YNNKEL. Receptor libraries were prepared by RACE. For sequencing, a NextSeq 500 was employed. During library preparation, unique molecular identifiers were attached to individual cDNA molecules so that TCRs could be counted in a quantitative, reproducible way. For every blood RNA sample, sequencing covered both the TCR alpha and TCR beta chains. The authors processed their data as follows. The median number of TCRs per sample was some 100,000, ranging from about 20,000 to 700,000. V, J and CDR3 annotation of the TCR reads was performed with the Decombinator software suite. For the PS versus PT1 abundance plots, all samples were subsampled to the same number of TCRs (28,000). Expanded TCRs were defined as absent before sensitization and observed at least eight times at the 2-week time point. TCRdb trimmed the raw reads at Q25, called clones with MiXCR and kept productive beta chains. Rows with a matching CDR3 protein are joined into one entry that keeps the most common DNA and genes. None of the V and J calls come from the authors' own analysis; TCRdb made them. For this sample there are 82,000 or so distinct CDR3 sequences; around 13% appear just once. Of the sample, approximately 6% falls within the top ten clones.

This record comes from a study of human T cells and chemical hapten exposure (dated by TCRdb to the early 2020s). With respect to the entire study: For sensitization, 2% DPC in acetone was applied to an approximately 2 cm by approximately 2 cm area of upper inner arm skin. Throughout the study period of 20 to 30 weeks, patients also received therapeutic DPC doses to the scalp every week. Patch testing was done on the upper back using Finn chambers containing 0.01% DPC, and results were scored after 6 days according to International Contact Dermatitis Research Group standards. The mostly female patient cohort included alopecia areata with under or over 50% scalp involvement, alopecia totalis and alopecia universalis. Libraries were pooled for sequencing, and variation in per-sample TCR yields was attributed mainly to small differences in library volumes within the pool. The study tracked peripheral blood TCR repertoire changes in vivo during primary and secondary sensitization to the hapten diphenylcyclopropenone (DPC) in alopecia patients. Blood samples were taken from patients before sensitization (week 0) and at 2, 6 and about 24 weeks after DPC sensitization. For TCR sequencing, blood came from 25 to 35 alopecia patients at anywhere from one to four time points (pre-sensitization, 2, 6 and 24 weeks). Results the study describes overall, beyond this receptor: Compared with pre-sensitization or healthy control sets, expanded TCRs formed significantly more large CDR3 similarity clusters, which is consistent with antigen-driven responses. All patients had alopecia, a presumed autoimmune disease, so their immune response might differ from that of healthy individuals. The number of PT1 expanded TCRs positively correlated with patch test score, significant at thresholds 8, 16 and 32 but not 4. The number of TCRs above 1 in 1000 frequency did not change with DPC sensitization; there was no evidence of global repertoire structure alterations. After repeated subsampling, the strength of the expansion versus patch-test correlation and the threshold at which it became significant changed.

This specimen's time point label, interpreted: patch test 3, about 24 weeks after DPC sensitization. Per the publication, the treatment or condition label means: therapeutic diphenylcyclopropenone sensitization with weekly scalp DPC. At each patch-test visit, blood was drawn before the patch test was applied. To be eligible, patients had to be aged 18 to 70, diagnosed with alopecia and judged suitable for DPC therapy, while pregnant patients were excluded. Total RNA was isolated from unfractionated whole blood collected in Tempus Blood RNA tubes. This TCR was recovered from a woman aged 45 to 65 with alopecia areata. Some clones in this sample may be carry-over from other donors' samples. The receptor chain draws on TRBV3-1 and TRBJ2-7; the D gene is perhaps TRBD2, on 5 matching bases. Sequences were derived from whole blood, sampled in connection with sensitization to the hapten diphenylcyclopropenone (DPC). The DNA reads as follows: TGTGCCAGCAGCCAATCCGCGGGCGCCTACGAGCAGTACTTC. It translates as CASSQSAGAYEQYF.